Presented here are 12 T cell receptor beta chains from one specimen sequenced in a study of regulatory T cells in long-lasting Graves disease (dated by TCRdb to about 2021). Explained via the paper, the time point label denotes: newly diagnosed GD, antithyroid drugs for less than 3 months. RNA was extracted from PBMCs in TRIzol for both TCR sequencing and RNA sequencing. The library was generated by multiplex PCR. TCRdb lists the instrument as Illumina HiSeq 4000. CDR3 regions were amplified by Arm-PCR with iRepertoire HTBI primers to construct TCR beta libraries. Using fastp at Q25 and MiXCR, TCRdb reprocessed the public reads and kept productive beta chains. Each CDR3 protein appears once, grouped with its most common genes and DNA. The sample includes around 500,000 distinct CDR3 sequences, with roughly 13% observed a single time. Of the sample, roughly a tenth falls within the top ten clones. The data also belong to a second study, concerning T cells in Graves' hyperthyroidism and ophthalmopathy.

The source material was peripheral blood mononuclear cells (PBMCs), sampled at new diagnosis, from a patient treated with antithyroid drugs. These receptors all come from a man younger than 40 with Graves disease. Donor details come from another sample of the same person, matched by shared clones.

Comments on this clonotype: The conserved final phenylalanine or tryptophan is absent from the CDR3, which likely points to a read error. The CDR3 region has the DNA TGCGCCAGCAGCCAAGAAGATTCGGTAAACACTGAAGCTTTCCTT. Amino acid sequence: CASSQEDSVNTEAFL. This chain connects TRBV4-1 to TRBJ1-1; unclear D gene. This CDR3 region has 15 residues. Germline V CDR1 and CDR2: MGHRA, YSYEKL. V was clipped by 0 bases and J by 2 bases, with 10 bases between them.

This clonotype was found a few times. CDR3 bases: TGTGCCAGCAGGAGAGGGGTGAACACTGAAGCTTTCTTT. It translates to CASRRGVNTEAFF. The chain uses TRBV6-2 or TRBV6-3 and TRBJ1-1; D possibly corresponds to TRBD1 (5 bases). The V and J ends lost 6 bases and 0 bases respectively, with 8 bases between them. This CDR3 comprises 13 residues. Germline CDR1 MNHEY, CDR2 SVGEGT.

The table lists this clonotype with a few counts. The CDR3 DNA reads as TGTGCCAGCACTCGATATGTTAGCTCCTACAATGAGCAGTTCTTC. Protein sequence: CASTRYVSSYNEQFF. The V gene is TRBV27, the J gene TRBJ2-1; D gene uncertain. V was clipped by 7 bases and J by 0 bases, with 13 bases between them. The CDR3 contains 15 residues. Germline-derived CDR1 and CDR2 are MNHEY and SMNVEV (reference sequence).

This clonotype showed up many times. This rearrangement joins TRBV7-9 to TRBJ1-1; D gene ambiguous. Germline CDR1 SEHNR, CDR2 FQNEAQ (reference sequence). This CDR3 is 13 amino acids long. V was clipped by 3 bases and J by 3 bases, with 8 bases between them. CDR3 DNA sequence: TGTGCCAGCAGCTTTCAGGAGCACACTGAAGCTTTCTTT. It translates to CASSFQEHTEAFF.

The sample holds many counts of this clonotype. The chain joins TRBV6-2 or TRBV6-3 to TRBJ2-7, with a tentative D call TRBD1 (6 bases). V was cut by 4 bases and J by 7 bases, with 17 bases left in between. This CDR3 contains 14 residues. Germline CDR1 is MNHEY and CDR2 is SVGEGT. The CDR3 nucleotides are TGTGCCAGCAGTTGGGACATCAAAAATGGTGAGCAGTACTTC. Amino acids: CASSWDIKNGEQYF.

This clonotype showed up many times. The CDR3 region is CASAAPVGTQYF. CDR3 in DNA: TGTGCCAGCGCCGCTCCCGTAGGGACCCAGTACTTC. This chain uses TRBV13 with TRBJ2-3; D remains ambiguous. The J call may not be correct, given that the DNA end is closer to TRBJ2-5. CDR1 and CDR2 from the germline V gene are PRHDT and FYEKMQ (reference sequence). The CDR3 is made up of 12 amino acids.

Many counts were recorded for this clonotype. The chain is built from TRBV28 and TRBJ1-1, with a possible D match to TRBD1 (5 bases). Trimming left V 3 bases short and J 3 bases short, with 14 bases between. Germline V gives CDR1 MDHEN, CDR2 SYDVKM. The CDR3 has 15 residues. The CDR3 loop is CASSFPSAGYTEAFF. The CDR3 nucleotides read TGTGCCAGCAGTTTTCCCTCTGCAGGGTACACTGAAGCTTTCTTT.

This clonotype has a count of ten or more. V gene TRBV3-1 combines with J gene TRBJ1-1, with D hard to call. The CDR3 sequence is 14 residues long. V shed 4 bases and J shed 0 bases, with 9 bases lying between them. CDR1 and CDR2 from the germline V gene are LGHDT and YNNKEL (reference sequence). CDR3 in amino acids: CASSPEALNTEAFF. The DNA of the CDR3 is TGTGCCAGCAGCCCTGAAGCCCTGAACACTGAAGCTTTCTTT.

The sample holds many counts of this clonotype. CDR3 nucleotides: TGTGCCAGCAGTTTGGCTAGAGCAGGACTCAGCTCCTACGAGCAGTACTTC. Protein product: CASSLARAGLSSYEQYF. J is TRBJ2-7 and V is TRBV28, with a weak D call TRBD2 (5 bases). Trimming took 3 bases from V and 0 from J, leaving 18 bases between them. The CDR3 extends over 17 amino acids. Germline V gene lookup returns CDR1 MDHEN and CDR2 SYDVKM.

Regarding this clonotype: It may be a read error: a sequence one base away is much more abundant. The J gene is TRBJ2-1, the V gene TRBV27; 7 bases are a match to TRBD2. The CDR3 spans 14 residues. Germline V gene lookup returns CDR1 MNHEY and CDR2 SMNVEV (reference sequence). The CDR3 is CAGSFQGGYNEQFF. The CDR3 nucleotides read TGTGCCGGCAGTTTCCAGGGAGGGTACAATGAGCAGTTCTTC.

At least ten counts were recorded for this clonotype. The J gene is TRBJ2-2, the V gene TRBV7-8, with D maybe TRBD2 (5 bases). The CDR3 is 16 amino acids. Trimming took off 5 bases at V and 1 base at J, with 14 bases between the two ends. Germline assignment: CDR1 SGHVS and CDR2 FQNEAQ. CDR3 sequence reads: CASSQSSRGNTGELFF. CDR3 DNA sequence: TGTGCCAGCAGCCAATCCTCTCGGGGGAACACCGGGGAGCTGTTTTTT.

At least ten counts were recorded for this clonotype. The rearrangement uses TRBV6-2 or TRBV6-3 and TRBJ1-1; a possible D gene is TRBD1 (6 bases). Deletions cut 4 bases from V and 6 bases from J, with 12 bases between. Germline loops: CDR1 MNHEY, CDR2 SVGEGT. This CDR3 is 13 amino acids long. CDR3 residues: CASSLNYRAEAFF. In DNA form, the CDR3 reads TGTGCCAGCAGTTTAAATTACAGGGCTGAAGCTTTCTTT.